This record covers a single TCR beta chain. Antigen unknown. This sample is part of a study of early T cells in non-severe SARS-CoV-2 infection. Across the whole study: Sequencing of bulk RNA from unsorted whole blood was done, without chain pairing.

Regarding the study as a whole: Anti-spike CD8 responses were favored by VDJdb matching, which missed private and CD4 specificities.

This CDR3 has 14 amino acids. Per germline, CDR1 MDHEN and CDR2 SYDVKM. The ends were cut back, 3 bases at V and 4 bases at J, with 11 bases in the middle. Each cDNA molecule carried a unique molecular identifier. TCRdb re-analysed the 5' RACE reads in MiXCR, keeping a single row per CDR3 protein. The sample records about 110,000 distinct CDR3 sequences, around an eighth being singletons. The chain links TRBV28 to TRBJ2-3, with D uncertain. The source of this sequence is an adult who was a healthcare worker with PCR-confirmed SARS-CoV-2 infection or an uninfected control (not recorded which). The source material was whole blood. The CDR3 here is CASSFSAAADTQYF. CDR3 nucleotide sequence: TGTGCCAGCAGTTTTAGTGCGGCGGCAGATACGCAGTATTTT.